This section outlines one T cell receptor beta chain sequence together with its context. Its antigen is unknown. This sample is drawn from a study of T cells in Graves' hyperthyroidism and ophthalmopathy. Whole-study results and caveats: Among clonotypes expanded in thyroid above 0.001, most were also found in blood.

The CDR3 regions of TCR beta were amplified from RNA transcripts. Primed by the HTBI set, a first-round RT-PCR was run on the TCR CDR3. TCRdb re-called the multiplex PCR reads through MiXCR, storing one row per CDR3 protein. Of around 520,000 distinct CDR3 sequences in the sample, less than 15% were seen once. Hyperthyroidism had been newly diagnosed in patients aged 18 to 65, and its duration was under 2 months. The sample taken for sequencing was blood. The TCR originated in a woman in her thirties or forties with Graves' hyperthyroidism.

The CDR3 protein is CSAGAEGGNIQYF. The CDR3 coding sequence is TGCAGTGCTGGAGCGGAGGGAGGGAACATTCAGTACTTC. The chain uses TRBV20-1 and TRBJ2-4; TRBD2 matches 7 bases. Germline trimming cut 5 bases from V and 7 bases from J; bases unmatched to any gene: 8. The length of the CDR3 is 13 residues. Germline-derived CDR1 and CDR2 are DFQATT and SNEGSKA (reference sequence).